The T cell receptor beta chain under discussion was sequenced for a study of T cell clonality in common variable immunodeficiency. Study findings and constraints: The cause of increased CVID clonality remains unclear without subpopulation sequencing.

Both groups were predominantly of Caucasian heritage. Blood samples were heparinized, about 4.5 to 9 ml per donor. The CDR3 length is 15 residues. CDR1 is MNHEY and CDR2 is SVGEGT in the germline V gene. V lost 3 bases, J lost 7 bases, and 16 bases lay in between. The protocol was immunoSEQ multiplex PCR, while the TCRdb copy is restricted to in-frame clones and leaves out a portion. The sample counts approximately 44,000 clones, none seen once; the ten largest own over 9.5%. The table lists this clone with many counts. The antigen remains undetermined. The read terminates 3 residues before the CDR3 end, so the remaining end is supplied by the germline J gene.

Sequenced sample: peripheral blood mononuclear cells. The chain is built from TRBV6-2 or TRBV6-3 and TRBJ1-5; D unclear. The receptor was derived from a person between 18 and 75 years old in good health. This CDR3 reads CASSYSGSLQQPQHF. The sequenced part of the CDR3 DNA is TGTGCCAGCAGTTATTCGGGTTCTTTGCAGCAGCCC.